What follows are 16 T cell receptor beta chains derived from one specimen sequenced in a study of cytomegalovirus exposure and HLA in healthy donors. PCR amplification relied on 60 Vbeta primers (plus 13 Jbeta primers). Produced via immunoSEQ multiplex PCR; TCRdb's table is partial and in-frame only. This sample yields about 160,000 clones, of which more than 75% are seen a single time; around a tenth belongs to the top ten. Sequencing was done on a sample of PBMCs. The receptors shown here come from a man aged 18 to 29 in good health and CMV-seropositive.

The chain carries TRBV7-6 and TRBJ2-1, with TRBD2 matching 10 bases. In germline, CDR1 is SGHVS, CDR2 FNYEAQ. The CDR3 consists of 15 residues. Trimming removed 5 bases from V and 5 bases from J; junction bases left unmatched: 6. CDR3 DNA sequence: TGTGCCAGCAGCATCGGACTAGCGGTTAACAATGAGCAGTTCTTC. Its translation: CASSIGLAVNNEQFF.

This sequence joins TRBV2 and TRBJ1-1, with a weak D call TRBD1 (5 bases). The CDR3 is 14 amino acids. Trimming stripped 7 bases from V and 2 bases from J, with 14 bases between. CDR1 is SNHLY and CDR2 is FYNNEI in the germline V gene. The CDR3 DNA sequence: TGTGCCAGCACCCCCGACGGGACTAACACTGAAGCTTTCTTT. This translates into CASTPDGTNTEAFF.

The chain uses TRBV29-1 and TRBJ2-1; 13 nucleotides agree with TRBD2. Germline CDR1 reads SQVTM; CDR2 reads ANQGSEA. CDR3 length equals 14 residues. The V segment lost 1 base and the J segment 10 bases; nucleotides outside the gene matches: 4. The CDR3: CSVEGTSGSGEQFF. The CDR3 region has the DNA TGCAGCGTTGAAGGGACTAGCGGGAGCGGGGAGCAGTTCTTC.

There are a few counts of this clone. The V call is TRBV2, the J call TRBJ2-3, with 8 bases aligning to TRBD2. Trimming cost V 6 bases and J 1 base; bases outside gene matches: 9. CDR3 length equals 16 residues. Germline V CDR1 and CDR2: SNHLY, FYNNEI. In nucleotides, the CDR3 is TGTGCCAGCAGACCACCGGGACTAGGGGGCACAGATACGCAGTATTTT. Translation gives CASRPPGLGGTDTQYF.

The gene calls are TRBV27 and TRBJ2-1; weak D call: TRBD2 (6 bases). Trimming removed 8 bases from V and 7 bases from J, with 12 bases in between. The CDR3 has 12 amino acids. CDR1 is MNHEY, CDR2 SMNVEV, per germline (reference sequence). This chain's CDR3 is CASRTNRNEQFF. CDR3 DNA: TGTGCCAGCCGGACTAATAGAAATGAGCAGTTCTTC.

As concerns this clone: The same CDR3 arises from other DNA sequences in this sample as well. In nucleotides, the CDR3 is TGTGCCAGTAGTATAAGGGGTGGGACCGGGGAGCTGTTTTTT. Its protein is CASSIRGGTGELFF. The chain joins TRBV19 to TRBJ2-2; a weak D match, TRBD1 (5 bases). The CDR3 runs 14 residues. Germline V gives CDR1 LNHDA, CDR2 SQIVND (reference sequence). V was clipped by 2 bases and J by 5 bases, with 9 bases between them.

The V gene is TRBV19, the J gene TRBJ2-7, with TRBD2 identical over 11 bases. Losses at the gene ends were 6 bases for V and 6 bases for J; bases not matched to a gene: 4. CDR1 and CDR2 from the germline V gene are LNHDA and SQIVND (reference sequence). The CDR3 extends over 13 amino acids. The CDR3 DNA sequence: TGTGCCAGTAGGACTAGCGGGATAAGCGAGCAGTACTTC. Protein sequence: CASRTSGISEQYF.

The gene calls are TRBV19 and TRBJ1-1, with 12 bases lining up with TRBD1. This CDR3 is 15 amino acids long. After removal of 5 bases from V and 4 bases from J, the junction contained 5 bases not matched to a gene. Germline V gene lookup returns CDR1 LNHDA and CDR2 SQIVND (reference sequence). This CDR3 is CASSPPGQGATEAFF. The CDR3 nucleotides read TGTGCCAGTAGTCCTCCGGGACAGGGGGCCACTGAAGCTTTCTTT.

The V and J genes are TRBV5-1 and TRBJ2-5; TRBD1 agrees at 7 bases. Germline CDR1 SGHRS, CDR2 YFSETQ. The CDR3 totals 14 residues. The trim removed 3 bases at V and 5 bases at J, leaving 7 bases unmatched. CDR3 DNA: TGCGCCAGCAGCTCACAGGGGTTTGGGGAGACCCAGTACTTC. Encoded protein: CASSSQGFGETQYF. The full variable domain, rest sourced from reference TRBV5-1 and TRBJ2-5, is KAGVTQTPRYLIKTRGQQVTLSCSPISGHRSVSWYQQTPGQGLQFLFEYFSETQRNKGNFPGRFSGRQFSNSRSEMNVSTLELGDSALYLCASSSQGFGETQYFGPGTRLLVL.

V gene TRBV29-1 combines with J gene TRBJ2-3, with 8 bases fitting TRBD1. Germline-derived CDR1 and CDR2 are SQVTM and ANQGSEA. The CDR3 loop spans 13 amino acids. The junction had 5 bases not matched to a gene; V was cut back by 6 bases and J by 3 bases. CDR3 coding DNA: TGCAGCGTCAAGGGACAGGCGACAGATACGCAGTATTTT. Encoded protein: CSVKGQATDTQYF.

The chain joins TRBV5-1 to TRBJ2-5; no definite D call. In germline, CDR1 is SGHRS, CDR2 YFSETQ. V lost 3 bases and J 1 base, leaving 16 bases between the germline ends. This CDR3 is 16 amino acids long. CDR3 DNA: TGCGCCAGCAGCTGGGCAGGTCGGCAGTCCCAAGAGACCCAGTACTTC. Translated: CASSWAGRQSQETQYF.

The chain couples TRBV10-2 to TRBJ2-7; D is unresolved. The CDR3 covers 11 residues. Germline lookup yields CDR1 WSHSY and CDR2 SAAADI. V was clipped by 10 bases and J by 7 bases, with 14 bases between them. CDR3 in amino acids: CATRLSWEQYF. The CDR3 DNA sequence: TGCGCCACCAGACTGAGTTGGGAGCAGTACTTC.

The chain is built from TRBV5-4 and TRBJ1-4, with 7 bases matching TRBD1. V gave up 4 bases and J gave up 5 bases; unmatched junction bases: 5. Germline CDR1 SGHNT, CDR2 YYREEE (reference sequence). The CDR3 is 14 amino acids. The CDR3 loop is CASSAGQENEKLFF. The CDR3 DNA follows: TGTGCCAGCAGCGCCGGACAGGAAAATGAAAAACTGTTTTTT.

The chain links TRBV25-1 to TRBJ1-5, with a possible D match to TRBD1 (6 bases). The CDR3 has 15 residues. The germline V gene has CDR1 MGHDK and CDR2 SYGVNS. V was cut by 3 bases and J by 5 bases, with 14 bases left in between. The CDR3 region has the DNA TGTGCCAGCAGTGATTCCTCACAGGGCTATCAGCCCCAGCATTTT. As protein: CASSDSSQGYQPQHF.

The table lists this clone with a count of one. The CDR3 sequence is CASSAEGRGWAYNEQFF. DNA of the CDR3: TGTGCCAGCAGCGCCGAAGGTCGGGGTTGGGCCTACAATGAGCAGTTCTTC. The V gene is TRBV11-2, the J gene TRBJ2-1; D possibly corresponds to TRBD2 (5 bases). The germline gives CDR1 SGHAT, CDR2 FQNNGV. This CDR3 has 17 residues. Between the trimmed V and J ends, which lost 5 bases and 2 bases, there was a span of 19 bases.

The rearrangement joins TRBV2 to TRBJ2-7; 9 positions match TRBD2. V shed 6 bases, J shed 3 bases, and the junction held 15 bases outside the gene matches. The CDR3 is 17 amino acids. Germline V gene sequence: CDR1 SNHLY, CDR2 FYNNEI. CDR3 amino acids: CASSQSMGLAYLYEQYF. The DNA for the CDR3 is TGTGCCAGCAGCCAATCAATGGGACTAGCCTACCTCTACGAGCAGTACTTC. The full variable domain, rest sourced from reference TRBV2 and TRBJ2-7, is EPEVTQTPSHQVTQMGQEVILRCVPISNHLYFYWYRQILGQKVEFLVSFYNNEISEKSEIFDDQFSVERPDGSNFTLKIRSTKLEDSAMYFCASSQSMGLAYLYEQYFGPGTRLTVT.